This T cell receptor (beta chain) was identified during a study of human T cells and chemical hapten exposure. About the study: Sensitization applied 2% DPC to about 2 cm by about 2 cm of upper inner arm skin.

This clonotype was seen a few times. TCRdb reprocessed the RACE reads with MiXCR, giving one entry per CDR3 protein. The sample shows more than 300,000 distinct CDR3 sequences, around 5.5% of them seen only once. Time point noted: pre-sensitization, week 0. Treatment: therapeutic diphenylcyclopropenone sensitization with weekly scalp DPC. V was clipped by 11 bases and J by 4 bases, with 23 bases between them. Germline V gene sequence: CDR1 LNHDA, CDR2 SQIVND (reference sequence). This CDR3 is 16 amino acids long. Source: whole blood, taken in connection with sensitization to the hapten diphenylcyclopropenone (DPC). This chain connects TRBV19 to TRBJ2-2; D is unclear. The sequence was obtained from a woman under 30 with alopecia areata. Some clones in this sample may be carry-over from other donors' samples. The CDR3 reads CASDQDGFPSTGELFF. The DNA for the CDR3 is TGTGCCTCAGACCAAGACGGGTTTCCATCCACCGGGGAGCTGTTTTTT.